Described below is a single TCR beta chain sequence and its context. Which antigen it targets is not known. Base qualities are not provided; no much larger clone lies one nucleotide away. The meaning of the sample's time point label: baseline before first vaccination. Vaccinee samples came from UK trials COV001 and COV002, including a single-blind randomized controlled phase 2/3 trial of AZD1222 (ChAdOx1 nCoV-19) in healthy adults. Trial participant PBMC samples were collected at day 0 and day 28 after the second dose for TCRbeta chain sequencing. The CDR3 regions of human TCRbeta chains were analyzed by immunosequencing. The study's own analysis went as follows. Repertoire TCRs were matched against a reference library of SARS-CoV-2-specific TCRs generated with the MIRA antigen-specificity platform. Breadth meant the fraction of unique TCRs that were SARS-CoV-2-associated, whereas depth meant the fraction of total T cells that were SARS-CoV-2-associated. Using the MIRA data, each spike-specific TCR was assigned both to the spike region to which the TCR was reactive and to a CD4 or CD8 class. Log10-transformed breadth and depth values were compared by one-way ANOVA with Sidak's multiple comparisons tests. The table comes from immuneACCESS by way of TCRdb, which keeps in-frame sequences with V and J called. Part of the clones is missing from these tables; in studies checked, under half for an unresolved V gene and the rest for unknown reasons. V and J calls and clone size are copied from that table; D and trimming were computed from the DNA. The sample profile shows about 180,000 clones; 85% to 90% of them were found once. The top ten clonotypes cover 1.6% of the sample.

Reading the germline V gene gives CDR1 WSHSY and CDR2 SAAADI. The CDR3 goes from the cysteine to the phenylalanine over 16 residues. CDR3 DNA is the only sequence kept; it has 48 bases, read in frame from the first base. The V end gives up 3 bases and the J end 5 bases, leaving 8 bases in the junction not matched to a gene. The data derive from a study of T cell responses to AZD1222 COVID-19 vaccine (dated by TCRdb to the early 2020s). Background for the entire study: Because spike-specific TCR depth and breadth did not differ between the two schedules, AZD1222 recipients who got a second dose at roughly 4 weeks were pooled with those who got a second dose at roughly 12 weeks. Trial participants were enrolled by age into 18-55, 56-69 and 70-plus year subgroups, with roughly 160, 29 and 62 TCR-sequenced participants respectively. TCR sequencing was performed for approximately 240 trial participants, of whom 207 were given two doses of AZD1222 and some 26 were given two doses of MenACWY control vaccine. The research as a whole found: Conclusions about previously exposed vaccinees are limited, since just six AZD1222 recipients were seropositive for SARS-CoV-2 at baseline. After two AZD1222 doses, both the breadth and the depth of spike-specific TCRs were significantly higher than at day 0 and than in MenACWY recipients. Epitopes outside the regions mutated in the B.1.351 and B.1.1.7 variants were reportedly recognized by nearly half of the unique spike-specific TCRs. The vaccine-associated CD4 TCRs covered the entire spike protein, and the dominant responses fell in regions 160-218 and 743-854. The 56-69-year group was small, and its depth increase did not reach significance, likely because of low power. Because no day 14 peak-response samples were available, the repertoires could be characterized only after the peak T cell response. Most participants were white British and females outnumbered males, and the authors suggested that clonal diversity may have been underestimated.

This specimen was peripheral blood, taken on day 0 of AZD1222 vaccination. This receptor was taken from an adult in good health. In this chain, TRBV10-2 is recombined with TRBJ1-2; 11 junctional bases match TRBD1. The CDR3 region: CASSDNTGTGGYGYTF. DNA sequence: TGCGCCAGCAGTGACAACACAGGGACAGGGGGATATGGCTACACCTTC.